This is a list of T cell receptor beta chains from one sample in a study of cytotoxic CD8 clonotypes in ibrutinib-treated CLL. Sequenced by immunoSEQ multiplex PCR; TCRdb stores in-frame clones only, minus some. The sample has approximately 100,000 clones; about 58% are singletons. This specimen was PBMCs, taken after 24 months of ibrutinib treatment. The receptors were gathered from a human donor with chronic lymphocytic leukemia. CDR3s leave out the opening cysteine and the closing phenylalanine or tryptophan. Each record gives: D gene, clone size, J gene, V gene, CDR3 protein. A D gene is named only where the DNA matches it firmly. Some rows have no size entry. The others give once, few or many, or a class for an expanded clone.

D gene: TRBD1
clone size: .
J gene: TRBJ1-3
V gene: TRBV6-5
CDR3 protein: ASSLGGRNTIY

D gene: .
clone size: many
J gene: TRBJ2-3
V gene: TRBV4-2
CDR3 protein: ASSSPSGAYTDTQY

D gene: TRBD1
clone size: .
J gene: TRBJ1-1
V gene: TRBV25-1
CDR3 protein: ASSESGTGGGEAF

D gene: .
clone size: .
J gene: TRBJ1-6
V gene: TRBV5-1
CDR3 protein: ASSSGQIDSPLH

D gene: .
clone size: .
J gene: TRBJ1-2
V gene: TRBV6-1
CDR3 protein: ASSEGISGYT

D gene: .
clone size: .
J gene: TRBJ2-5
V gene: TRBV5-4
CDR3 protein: ASSSGLQEETQY

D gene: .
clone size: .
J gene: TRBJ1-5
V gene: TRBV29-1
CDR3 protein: SVVVTGYNQPQH

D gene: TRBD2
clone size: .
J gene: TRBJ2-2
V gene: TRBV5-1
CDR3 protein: ASSLTGGTGELF

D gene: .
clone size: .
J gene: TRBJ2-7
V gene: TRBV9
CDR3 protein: ASSVGIGSYEQY

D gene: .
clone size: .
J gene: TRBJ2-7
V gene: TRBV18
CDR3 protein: ASSPGGEQY

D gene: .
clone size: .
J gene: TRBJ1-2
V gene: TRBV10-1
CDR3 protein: ASSDRADYGYT

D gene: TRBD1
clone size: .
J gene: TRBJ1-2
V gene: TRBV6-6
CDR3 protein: ASRGQGANYYGYT

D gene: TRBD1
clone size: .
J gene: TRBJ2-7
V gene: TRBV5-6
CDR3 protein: ASSPTGRGEQY

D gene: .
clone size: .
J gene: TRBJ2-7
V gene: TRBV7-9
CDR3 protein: ASSLAARSSYEQY

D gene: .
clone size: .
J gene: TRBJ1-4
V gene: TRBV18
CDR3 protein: ASSPNRGINEKLF

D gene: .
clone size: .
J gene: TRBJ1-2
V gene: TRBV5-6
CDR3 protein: ASSSQGGDYGYT

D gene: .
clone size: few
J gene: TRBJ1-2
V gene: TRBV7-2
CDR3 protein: ASSFTSGNYGYT

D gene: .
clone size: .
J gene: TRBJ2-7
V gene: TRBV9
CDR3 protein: ASSVGTAYEQY

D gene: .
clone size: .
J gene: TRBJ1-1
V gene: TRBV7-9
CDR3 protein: ASSLGTWNEAF

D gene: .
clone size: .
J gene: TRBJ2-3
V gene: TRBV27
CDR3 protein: ASSGRLQPTDTQY

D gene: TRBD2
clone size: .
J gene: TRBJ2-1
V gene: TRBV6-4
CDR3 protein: ASSPNSGGRHVQF

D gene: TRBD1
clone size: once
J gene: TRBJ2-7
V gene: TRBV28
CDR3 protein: ASSLYPGQGNYEQY

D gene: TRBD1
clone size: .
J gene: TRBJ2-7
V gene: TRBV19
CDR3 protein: ASSIRRGQGALEQY

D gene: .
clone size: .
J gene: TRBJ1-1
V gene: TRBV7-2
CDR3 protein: ASSLGGFGGAYTEAF